A selection of T cell receptor beta chains follows, all from one sample in a study of cytomegalovirus exposure and HLA in healthy donors. TCRdb's table, derived via immunoSEQ multiplex PCR, lists solely in-frame clones and lacks some. The profile shows around 120,000 clones, around 80% of them singletons. The sequencing input was PBMCs. The receptors were sampled from a woman aged 45-65 years in good health and CMV-seronegative. The CDR3 runs from the conserved cysteine through the conserved F or W.

cdr3_aa j_call cdr3_length v_call
CASRRLAGASVITYEQYF TRBJ2-7 18 TRBV28
CSGTSGQETQYF TRBJ2-5 12 TRBV29-1
CASSPSGNTKNIQYF TRBJ2-4 15 TRBV28
CASSPFTRGQGMNTEAFF TRBJ1-1 18 TRBV18
CATPGLRVKTEAFF TRBJ1-1 14 TRBV6-4
CASSPEREAIYEQYF TRBJ2-7 15 TRBV28
CASPPHRESDGYTF TRBJ1-2 14 TRBV7-2
CASSLTAHNSNQPQNF TRBJ1-5 16 TRBV7-9
CASSLSGSSTDTQYF TRBJ2-3 15 TRBV7-3
CASSFERLTDTQYF TRBJ2-3 14 TRBV7-9
CASSPQGPGLNQPQHF TRBJ1-5 16 TRBV18
CASSQEGARDRDSNQPQHF TRBJ1-5 19 TRBV14